The rows below give T cell receptor beta chains drawn from one sample of a study of blood T cell repertoires in COVID-19. Method: immunoSEQ multiplex PCR; TCRdb's copy keeps in-frame clones and lacks some. The sample shows roughly 250,000 clones, roughly 90% of them seen only once. Sequencing was done on a sample of PBMCs or T cells enriched from blood (not recorded which). All receptors derive from a woman between 25 and 40 years old with acute COVID-19. The CDR3 runs from the conserved cysteine through the conserved F or W. D genes are given only for firm matches. Clone size appears in some rows only: once, few, many, or a class for an expanded clone.

TRBD1 TRBJ1-4 TRBV5-4 once CASSYGQDREKLFF TGTGCCAGCAGTTACGGACAGGATCGGGAAAAACTGTTTTTT
NA TRBJ2-1 TRBV4-1 NA CASSHYAGHNEQFF TGCGCCAGCAGCCATTACGCTGGCCACAATGAGCAGTTCTTC
NA TRBJ2-2 TRBV19 NA CASRRGRVSGELFF TGTGCCAGTAGGAGGGGGAGAGTTAGCGGGGAGCTGTTTTTT
NA TRBJ1-1 TRBV5-4 NA CASSGGGEAFF TGTGCCAGCAGCGGGGGAGGTGAAGCTTTCTTT
TRBD1 TRBJ2-5 TRBV7-6 NA CASSLGQGVETQYF TGTGCCAGCAGCCTTGGACAGGGTGTAGAGACCCAGTACTTC
NA TRBJ1-4 TRBV21-1 once CASSTGDEKLFF TGTGCCAGCAGCACCGGGGATGAAAAACTGTTTTTT
NA TRBJ2-7 TRBV5-4 NA CASSFRGSYEQYF TGTGCCAGCAGCTTTCGGGGTTCCTACGAGCAGTACTTC
NA TRBJ2-1 TRBV4-1 NA CASGGAASYNEQFF TGCGCCAGCGGCGGGGCAGCCTCCTACAATGAGCAGTTCTTC
NA TRBJ1-5 TRBV3-1/TRBV3-2 NA CASSQVPLDGQSSNQPQHF TGTGCCAGCAGCCAAGTTCCCCTAGACGGACAGTCGAGCAATCAGCCCCAGCATTTT
NA TRBJ2-5 TRBV5-8 NA CASSETPGKGETQYF TGTGCCAGCAGCGAAACCCCCGGGAAGGGCGAGACCCAGTACTTC
TRBD2 TRBJ2-2 TRBV6-1 NA CASSELAGDGTGELFF TGTGCCAGCAGCGAACTAGCGGGGGATGGCACCGGGGAGCTGTTTTTT
NA TRBJ1-5 TRBV5-6 NA CASSLAGDLLGRSNQPQHF TGTGCCAGCAGCTTGGCGGGGGACCTACTGGGGCGTAGCAATCAGCCCCAGCATTTT
TRBD1 TRBJ1-4 TRBV27 NA CASRPLRGDRGGKRKLEKLFF TGTGCCAGCAGACCTTTAAGGGGGGACAGGGGAGGGAAGAGGAAGCTCGAAAAACTGTTTTTT
NA TRBJ2-1 TRBV11-3 NA CASSLVWGDEQFF TGTGCCAGCAGCTTAGTTTGGGGCGATGAGCAGTTCTTC
TRBD1 TRBJ1-6 TRBV27 NA CASSLTQGDSPLHF TGTGCCAGCAGTTTGACCCAGGGGGATTCACCCCTCCACTTT
NA TRBJ2-1 TRBV19 NA CASSIQGSNEQFF TGTGCCAGTAGTATACAGGGGAGCAATGAGCAGTTCTTC
TRBD2 TRBJ2-5 TRBV4-1 NA CASSQVGLAGNRQTQYF TGCGCCAGCAGCCAAGTAGGCCTAGCGGGGAATAGGCAGACCCAGTACTTC
NA TRBJ1-2 TRBV19 NA CASSIGGGPYGYTF TGTGCCAGTAGTATAGGGGGGGGGCCCTATGGCTACACCTTC
NA TRBJ1-1 TRBV7-8 NA CASSLLRGQRERNTEAFF TGTGCCAGCAGTTTATTACGGGGACAAAGAGAAAGGAACACTGAAGCTTTCTTT
NA TRBJ1-3 TRBV9 NA CASSVAGSSGNTIYF TGTGCCAGCAGCGTCGCAGGGTCTTCTGGAAACACCATATATTTT
NA TRBJ1-1 TRBV6-2/TRBV6-3 NA CASSYGGTEAFF TGTGCCAGCAGTTACGGAGGCACTGAAGCTTTCTTT
NA TRBJ2-1 TRBV10-3 NA CAIRLSTEGNNEQFF TGTGCCATCAGACTATCTACTGAAGGAAACAATGAGCAGTTCTTC
NA TRBJ2-7 TRBV6-1 NA CASSETQTYEQYF TGTGCCAGCAGTGAAACCCAGACATACGAGCAGTACTTC
TRBD1 TRBJ1-4 TRBV7-2 NA CASKSTGQNEKLFF TGTGCCAGCAAAAGTACGGGACAGAATGAAAAACTGTTTTTT
TRBD1 TRBJ2-3 TRBV5-1 NA CASSPGDRAVDTQYF TGCGCCAGCAGCCCGGGGGACAGGGCGGTGGATACGCAGTATTTT
NA TRBJ1-1 TRBV13 NA CASSLGMPGEAFF TGTGCCAGCAGCTTAGGCATGCCCGGGGAAGCTTTCTTT
TRBD1 TRBJ1-5 TRBV18 NA CASSPGQGRGNQPQHF TGTGCCAGCTCACCCGGACAGGGAAGGGGCAATCAGCCCCAGCATTTT
NA TRBJ2-2 TRBV9 NA CASSAQYGELFF TGTGCCAGCAGCGCCCAGTACGGGGAGCTGTTTTTT
TRBD2 TRBJ2-1 TRBV5-1 NA CASSWTSYNEQFF TGCGCCAGCAGCTGGACTAGCTACAATGAGCAGTTCTTC
NA TRBJ1-2 TRBV5-4 NA CASSLGRESYGYTF TGTGCCAGCAGCTTGGGCCGGGAATCCTATGGCTACACCTTC
NA TRBJ1-6 TRBV7-9 NA CASSLTGSNSPLHF TGTGCCAGCAGCTTAACAGGGAGTAATTCACCCCTCCACTTT
NA TRBJ1-1 TRBV3-1/TRBV3-2 NA CASSHRVWDTEAFF TGTGCCAGCAGCCACAGGGTTTGGGACACTGAAGCTTTCTTT
NA TRBJ2-3 TRBV6-5 NA CASRGDSTLTDTQYF TGTGCCAGCAGAGGAGACTCGACCCTCACAGATACGCAGTATTTT
TRBD1 TRBJ1-5 TRBV4-1 NA CASSQPLTGGGQPQHF TGCGCCAGCAGCCAACCTTTGACAGGGGGCGGTCAGCCCCAGCATTTT
TRBD2 TRBJ2-7 TRBV27 NA CASSPGLAGGHSPAYEQYF TGTGCCAGCAGTCCGGGACTAGCGGGGGGGCACTCTCCGGCCTACGAGCAGTACTTC
TRBD1 TRBJ1-5 TRBV7-2 NA CASSLDRGGQPQHF TGTGCCAGCAGCTTGGACAGGGGGGGTCAGCCCCAGCATTTT
TRBD1 TRBJ1-4 TRBV4-3 NA CASSQDRGTGDGEKLFF TGCGCCAGCAGCCAAGATAGGGGGACAGGGGATGGAGAAAAACTGTTTTTT
TRBD2 TRBJ2-1 TRBV5-4 NA CASSVGLAGGNEQFF TGTGCCAGCAGCGTCGGACTAGCGGGGGGGAATGAGCAGTTCTTC
NA TRBJ2-3 TRBV10-3 NA CAISEDILWPQYF TGTGCCATCAGTGAGGACATCCTGTGGCCGCAGTATTTT
NA TRBJ2-1 TRBV7-6 NA CASSHHGGLYNEQFF TGTGCCAGCAGCCACCATGGGGGACTTTACAATGAGCAGTTCTTC